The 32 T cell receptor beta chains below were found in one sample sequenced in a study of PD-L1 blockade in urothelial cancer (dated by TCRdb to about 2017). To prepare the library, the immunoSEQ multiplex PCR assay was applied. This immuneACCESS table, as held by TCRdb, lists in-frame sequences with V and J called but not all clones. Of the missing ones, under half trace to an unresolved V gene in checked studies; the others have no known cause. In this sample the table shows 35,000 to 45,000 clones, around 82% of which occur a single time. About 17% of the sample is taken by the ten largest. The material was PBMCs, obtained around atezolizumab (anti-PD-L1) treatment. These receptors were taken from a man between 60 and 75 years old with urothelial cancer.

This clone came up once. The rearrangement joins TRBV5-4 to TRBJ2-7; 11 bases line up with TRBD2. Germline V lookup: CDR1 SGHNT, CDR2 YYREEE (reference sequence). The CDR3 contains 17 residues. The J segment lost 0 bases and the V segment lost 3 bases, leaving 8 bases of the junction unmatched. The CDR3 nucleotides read TGTGCCAGCAGCTCCGACGGGACTAGCGGTTACTCCTACGAGCAGTACTTC. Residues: CASSSDGTSGYSYEQYF.

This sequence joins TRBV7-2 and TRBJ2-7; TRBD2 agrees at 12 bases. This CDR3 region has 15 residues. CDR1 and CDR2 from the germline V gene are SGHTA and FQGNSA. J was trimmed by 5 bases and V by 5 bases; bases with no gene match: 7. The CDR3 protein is CASSPRLAGAHEQYF. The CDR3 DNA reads TGTGCCAGCAGCCCCAGACTAGCGGGAGCTCACGAGCAGTACTTC. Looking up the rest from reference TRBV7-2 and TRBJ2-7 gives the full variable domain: GAGVSQSPSNKVTEKGKDVELRCDPISGHTALYWYRQSLGQGLEFLIYFQGNSAPDKSGLPSDRFSAERTGGSVSTLTIQRTQQEDSAVYLCASSPRLAGAHEQYFGPGTRLTVT.

The CDR3 nucleotides are TGTGCCAGCAGCTTGGACAGACCCTATGGCTACACCTTC. This translates into CASSLDRPYGYTF. The chain uses TRBV5-5 and TRBJ1-2; no reliable D call. V was pared by 0 bases and J by 4 bases, with 7 bases between. In germline, CDR1 is SGHKS, CDR2 YYEKEE (reference sequence). The CDR3 sequence is 13 residues long. Together with reference TRBV5-5 and TRBJ1-2, the CDR3 gives the full variable domain: DAGVTQSPTHLIKTRGQQVTLRCSPISGHKSVSWYQQVLGQGPQFIFQYYEKEERGRGNFPDRFSARQFPNYSSELNVNALLLGDSALYLCASSLDRPYGYTFGSGTRLTVV.

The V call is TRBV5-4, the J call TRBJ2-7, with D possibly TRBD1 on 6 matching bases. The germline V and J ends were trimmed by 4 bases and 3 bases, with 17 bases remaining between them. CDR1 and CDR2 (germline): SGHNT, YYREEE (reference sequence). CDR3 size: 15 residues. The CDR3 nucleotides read TGTGCCAGCAGCCCAGACAGGCAGAGTGGCTACGAGCAGTACTTC. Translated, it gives CASSPDRQSGYEQYF.

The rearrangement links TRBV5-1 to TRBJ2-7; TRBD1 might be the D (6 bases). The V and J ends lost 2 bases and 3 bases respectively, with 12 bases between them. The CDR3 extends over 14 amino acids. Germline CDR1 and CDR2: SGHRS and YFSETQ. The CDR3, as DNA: TGCGCCAGCAGCTTACAGGGTCCCAACTACGAGCAGTACTTC. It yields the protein CASSLQGPNYEQYF.

As DNA, the CDR3 is TGTGCCAGCGTAAAGGGACTAGCGGGAGGAGAAAACATTCAGTACTTC. Encoded protein: CASVKGLAGGENIQYF. The chain is built from TRBV2 and TRBJ2-4, with 15 positions matching TRBD2. The CDR3 is 16 amino acids. Germline-derived CDR1 and CDR2 are SNHLY and FYNNEI. J was trimmed by 5 bases and V by 8 bases; bases with no gene match: 7.

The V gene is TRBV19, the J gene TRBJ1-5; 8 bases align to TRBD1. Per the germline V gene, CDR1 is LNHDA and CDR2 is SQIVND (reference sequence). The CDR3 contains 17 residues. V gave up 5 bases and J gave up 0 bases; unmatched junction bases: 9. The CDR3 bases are TGTGCCAGTAGTCACCCACTGGGACAGGCTAGCAATCAGCCCCAGCATTTT. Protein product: CASSHPLGQASNQPQHF.

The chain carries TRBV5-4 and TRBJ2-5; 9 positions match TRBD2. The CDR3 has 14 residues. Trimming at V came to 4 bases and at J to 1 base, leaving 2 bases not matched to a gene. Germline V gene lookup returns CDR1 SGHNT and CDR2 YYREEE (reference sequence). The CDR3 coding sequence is TGTGCCAGCAGCCCGGGACTAGCCCAAGAGACCCAGTACTTC. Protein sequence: CASSPGLAQETQYF.

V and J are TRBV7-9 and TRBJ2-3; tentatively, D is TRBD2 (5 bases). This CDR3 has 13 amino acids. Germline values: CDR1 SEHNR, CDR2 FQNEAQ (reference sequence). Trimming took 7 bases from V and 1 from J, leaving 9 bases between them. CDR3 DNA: TGTGCCAGCAAATTGGGAGGCACAGATACGCAGTATTTT. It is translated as CASKLGGTDTQYF.

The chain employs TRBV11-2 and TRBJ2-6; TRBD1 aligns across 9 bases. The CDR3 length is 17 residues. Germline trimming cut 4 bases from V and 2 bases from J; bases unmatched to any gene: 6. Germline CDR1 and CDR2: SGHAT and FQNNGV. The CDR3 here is CASSSYRGRAGANVLTF. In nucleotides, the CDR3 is TGTGCCAGCAGCTCCTACAGGGGGCGAGCTGGGGCCAACGTCCTGACTTTC.

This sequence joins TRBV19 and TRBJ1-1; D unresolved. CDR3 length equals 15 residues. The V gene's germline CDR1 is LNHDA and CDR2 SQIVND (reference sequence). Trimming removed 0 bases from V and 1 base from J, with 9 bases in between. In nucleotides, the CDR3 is TGTGCCAGTAGTATAGAACCCACAAGGAACACTGAAGCTTTCTTT. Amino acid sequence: CASSIEPTRNTEAFF.

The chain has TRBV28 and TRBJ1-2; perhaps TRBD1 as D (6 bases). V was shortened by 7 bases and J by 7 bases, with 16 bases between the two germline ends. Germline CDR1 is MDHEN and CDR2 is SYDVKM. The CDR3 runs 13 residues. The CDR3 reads CASIETGKRGYTF. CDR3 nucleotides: TGTGCCAGCATCGAAACAGGGAAACGTGGCTACACCTTC.

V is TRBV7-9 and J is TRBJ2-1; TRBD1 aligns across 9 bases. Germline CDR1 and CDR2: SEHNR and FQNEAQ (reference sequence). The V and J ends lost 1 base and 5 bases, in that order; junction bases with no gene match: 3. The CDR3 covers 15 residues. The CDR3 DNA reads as TGTGCCAGCAGCTTAGGGACAGGGGCCAACAATGAGCAGTTCTTC. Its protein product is CASSLGTGANNEQFF.

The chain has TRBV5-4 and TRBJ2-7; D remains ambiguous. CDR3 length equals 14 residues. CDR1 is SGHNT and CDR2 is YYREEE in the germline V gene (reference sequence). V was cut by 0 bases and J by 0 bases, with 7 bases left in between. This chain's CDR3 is CASSLGWSSYEQYF. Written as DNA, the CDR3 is TGTGCCAGCAGCTTGGGGTGGAGCTCCTACGAGCAGTACTTC.

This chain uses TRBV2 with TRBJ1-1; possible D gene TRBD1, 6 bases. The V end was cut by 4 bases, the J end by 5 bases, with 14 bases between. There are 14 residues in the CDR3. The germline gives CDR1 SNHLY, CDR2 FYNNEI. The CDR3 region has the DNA TGTGCCAGCAGTGCCCGGACAGTAAGAACTGAAGCTTTCTTT. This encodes CASSARTVRTEAFF. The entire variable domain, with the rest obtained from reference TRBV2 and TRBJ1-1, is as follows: EPEVTQTPSHQVTQMGQEVILRCVPISNHLYFYWYRQILGQKVEFLVSFYNNEISEKSEIFDDQFSVERPDGSNFTLKIRSTKLEDSAMYFCASSARTVRTEAFFGQGTRLTVV.

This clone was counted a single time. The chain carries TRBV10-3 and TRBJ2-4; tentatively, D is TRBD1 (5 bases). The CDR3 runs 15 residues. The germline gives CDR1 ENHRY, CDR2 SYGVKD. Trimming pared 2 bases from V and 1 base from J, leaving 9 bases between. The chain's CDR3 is CAISEGARAKNIQYF. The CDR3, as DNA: TGTGCCATCAGTGAGGGGGCGCGGGCCAAAAACATTCAGTACTTC.

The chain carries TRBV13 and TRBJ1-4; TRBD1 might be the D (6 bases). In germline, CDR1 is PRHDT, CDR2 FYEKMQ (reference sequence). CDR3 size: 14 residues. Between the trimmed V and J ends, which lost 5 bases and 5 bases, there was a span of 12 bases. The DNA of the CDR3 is TGTGCCAGCAGCCAACAGGGTCGCAATGAAAAACTGTTTTTT. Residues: CASSQQGRNEKLFF.

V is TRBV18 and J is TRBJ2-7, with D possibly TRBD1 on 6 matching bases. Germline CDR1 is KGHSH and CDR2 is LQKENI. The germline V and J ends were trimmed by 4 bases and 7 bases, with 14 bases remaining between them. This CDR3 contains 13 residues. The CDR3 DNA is TGTGCCAGCTCACTCCTACAGGGTACTGAGCAGTACTTC. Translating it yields CASSLLQGTEQYF.

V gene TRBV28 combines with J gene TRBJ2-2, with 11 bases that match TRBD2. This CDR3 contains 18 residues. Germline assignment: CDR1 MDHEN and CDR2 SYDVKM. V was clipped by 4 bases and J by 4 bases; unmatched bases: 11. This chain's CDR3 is CASSSLAIAGGPTGELFF. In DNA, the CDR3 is TGTGCCAGCAGTTCACTCGCTATAGCGGGAGGGCCCACCGGGGAGCTGTTTTTT.

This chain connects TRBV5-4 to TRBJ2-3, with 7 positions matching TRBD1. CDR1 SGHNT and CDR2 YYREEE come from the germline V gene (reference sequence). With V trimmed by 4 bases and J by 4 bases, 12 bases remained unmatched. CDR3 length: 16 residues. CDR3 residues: CASSRQGQWGADTQYF. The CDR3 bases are TGTGCCAGCAGCCGTCAGGGACAGTGGGGTGCAGATACGCAGTATTTT. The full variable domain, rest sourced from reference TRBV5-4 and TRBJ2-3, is ETGVTQSPTHLIKTRGQQVTLRCSSQSGHNTVSWYQQALGQGPQFIFQYYREEENGRGNFPPRFSGLQFPNYSSELNVNALELDDSALYLCASSRQGQWGADTQYFGPGTRLTVL.

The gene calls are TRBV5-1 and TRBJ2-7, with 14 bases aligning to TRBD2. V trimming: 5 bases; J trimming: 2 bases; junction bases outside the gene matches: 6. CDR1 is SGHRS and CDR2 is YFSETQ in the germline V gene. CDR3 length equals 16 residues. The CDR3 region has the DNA TGCGCCAGCAGGCGGACTAGCGGGGGGACCCCCTACGAGCAGTACTTC. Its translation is CASRRTSGGTPYEQYF.

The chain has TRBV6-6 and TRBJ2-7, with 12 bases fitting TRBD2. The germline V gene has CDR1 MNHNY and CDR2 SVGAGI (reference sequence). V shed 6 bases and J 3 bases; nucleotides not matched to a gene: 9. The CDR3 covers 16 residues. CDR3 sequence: CASSLTSGGLNYEQYF. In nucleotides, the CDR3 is TGTGCCAGCAGCTTGACTAGCGGGGGCCTTAACTACGAGCAGTACTTC.

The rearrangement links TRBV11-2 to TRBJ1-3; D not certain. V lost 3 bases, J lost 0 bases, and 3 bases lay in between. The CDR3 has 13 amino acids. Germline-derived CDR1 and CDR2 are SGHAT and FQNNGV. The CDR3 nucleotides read TGTGCCAGCAGCTTGTACTCTGGAAACACCATATATTTT. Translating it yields CASSLYSGNTIYF.

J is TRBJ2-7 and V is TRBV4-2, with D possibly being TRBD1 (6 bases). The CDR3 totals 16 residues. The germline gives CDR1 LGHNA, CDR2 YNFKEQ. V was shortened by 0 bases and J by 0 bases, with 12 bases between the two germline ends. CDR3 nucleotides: TGTGCCAGCAGCCAAGATGGGGGCCTAAGCTCCTACGAGCAGTACTTC. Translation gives CASSQDGGLSSYEQYF.

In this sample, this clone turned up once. Written as DNA, the CDR3 is TGCGCCAGCAGCCAAGACCCGCCCCGGAGACAGGGGGCCTACGAGCAGTACTTC. Residues: CASSQDPPRRQGAYEQYF. The chain combines TRBV4-1 with TRBJ2-7; 9 bases fit TRBD1. Germline V gives CDR1 MGHRA, CDR2 YSYEKL. This CDR3 spans 18 amino acids. V shed 0 bases, J shed 2 bases, and the junction held 11 bases outside the gene matches.

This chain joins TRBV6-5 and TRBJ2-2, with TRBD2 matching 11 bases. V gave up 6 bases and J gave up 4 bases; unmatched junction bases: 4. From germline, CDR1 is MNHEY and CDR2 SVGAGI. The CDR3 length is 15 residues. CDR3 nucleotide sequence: TGTGCCAGCAGGGGGCTAGCGGGGGGCACCGGGGAGCTGTTTTTT. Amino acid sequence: CASRGLAGGTGELFF.

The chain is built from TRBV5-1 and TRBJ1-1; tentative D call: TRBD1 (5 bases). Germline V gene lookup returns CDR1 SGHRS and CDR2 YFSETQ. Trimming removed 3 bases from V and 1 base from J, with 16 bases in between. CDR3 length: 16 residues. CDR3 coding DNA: TGCGCCAGCAGCTCGCTAACAGACAGCCCGAACACTGAAGCTTTCTTT. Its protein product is CASSSLTDSPNTEAFF.

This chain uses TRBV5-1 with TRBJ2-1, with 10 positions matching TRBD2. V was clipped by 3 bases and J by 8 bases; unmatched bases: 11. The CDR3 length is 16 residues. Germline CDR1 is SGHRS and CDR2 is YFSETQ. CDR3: CASSWGAGGPGDEQFF. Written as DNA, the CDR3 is TGCGCCAGCAGCTGGGGAGCGGGGGGGCCGGGCGATGAGCAGTTCTTC. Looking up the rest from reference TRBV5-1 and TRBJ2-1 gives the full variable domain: KAGVTQTPRYLIKTRGQQVTLSCSPISGHRSVSWYQQTPGQGLQFLFEYFSETQRNKGNFPGRFSGRQFSNSRSEMNVSTLELGDSALYLCASSWGAGGPGDEQFFGPGTRLTVL.

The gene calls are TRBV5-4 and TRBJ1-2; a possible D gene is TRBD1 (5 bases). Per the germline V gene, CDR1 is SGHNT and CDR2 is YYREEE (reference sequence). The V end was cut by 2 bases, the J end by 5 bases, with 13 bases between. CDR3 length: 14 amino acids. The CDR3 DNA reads TGTGCCAGCAGCTTAAAAGGACAATCATATGGCTACACCTTC. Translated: CASSLKGQSYGYTF.

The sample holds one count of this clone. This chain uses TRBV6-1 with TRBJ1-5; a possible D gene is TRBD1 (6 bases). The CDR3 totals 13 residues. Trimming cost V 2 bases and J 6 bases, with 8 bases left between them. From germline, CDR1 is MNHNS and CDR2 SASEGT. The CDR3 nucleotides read TGTGCCAGCAGTGAAACACAGGGTCAGCCCCAGCATTTT. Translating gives CASSETQGQPQHF.

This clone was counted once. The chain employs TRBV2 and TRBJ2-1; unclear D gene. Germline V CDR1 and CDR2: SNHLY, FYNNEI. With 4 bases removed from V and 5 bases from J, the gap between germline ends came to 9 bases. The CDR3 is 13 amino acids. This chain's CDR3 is CASSVRGNNEQFF. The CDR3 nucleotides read TGTGCCAGCAGTGTCCGAGGCAACAATGAGCAGTTCTTC.

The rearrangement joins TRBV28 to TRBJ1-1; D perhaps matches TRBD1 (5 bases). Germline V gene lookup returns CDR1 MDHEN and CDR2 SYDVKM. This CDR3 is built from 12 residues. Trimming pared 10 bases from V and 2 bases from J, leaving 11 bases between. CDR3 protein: CAIARANTEAFF. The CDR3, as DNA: TGTGCCATCGCCAGGGCAAACACTGAAGCTTTCTTT.